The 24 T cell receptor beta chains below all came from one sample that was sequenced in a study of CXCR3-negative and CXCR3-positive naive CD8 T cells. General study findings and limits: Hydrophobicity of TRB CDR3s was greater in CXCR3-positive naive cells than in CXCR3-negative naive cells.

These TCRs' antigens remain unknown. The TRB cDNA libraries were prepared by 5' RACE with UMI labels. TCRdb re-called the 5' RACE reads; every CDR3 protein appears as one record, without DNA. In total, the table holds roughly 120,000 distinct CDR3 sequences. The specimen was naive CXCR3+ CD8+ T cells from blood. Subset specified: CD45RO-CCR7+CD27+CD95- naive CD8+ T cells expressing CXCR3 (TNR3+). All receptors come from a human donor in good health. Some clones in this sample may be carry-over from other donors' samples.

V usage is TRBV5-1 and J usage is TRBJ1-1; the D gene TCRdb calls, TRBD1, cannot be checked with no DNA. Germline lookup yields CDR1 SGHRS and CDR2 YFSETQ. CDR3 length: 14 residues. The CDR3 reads CASSLEGEGTEAFF.

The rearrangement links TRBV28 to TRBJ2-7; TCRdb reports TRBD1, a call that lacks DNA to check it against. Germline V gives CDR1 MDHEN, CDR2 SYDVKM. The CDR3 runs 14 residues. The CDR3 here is CASRNDIWGHEQYF.

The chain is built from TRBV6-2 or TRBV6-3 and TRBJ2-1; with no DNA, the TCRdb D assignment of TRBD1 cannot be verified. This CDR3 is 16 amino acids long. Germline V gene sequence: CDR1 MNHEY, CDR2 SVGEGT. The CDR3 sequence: CASSYGDRGAYNEQFF.

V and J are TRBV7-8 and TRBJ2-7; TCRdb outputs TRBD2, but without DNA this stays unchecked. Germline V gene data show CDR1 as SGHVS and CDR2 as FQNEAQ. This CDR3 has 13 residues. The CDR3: CASSSREGPEQYF.

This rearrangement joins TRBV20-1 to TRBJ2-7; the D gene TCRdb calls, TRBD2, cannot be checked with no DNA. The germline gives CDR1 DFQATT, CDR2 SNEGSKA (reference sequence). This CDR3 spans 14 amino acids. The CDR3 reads CSARRGHGSYEQYF.

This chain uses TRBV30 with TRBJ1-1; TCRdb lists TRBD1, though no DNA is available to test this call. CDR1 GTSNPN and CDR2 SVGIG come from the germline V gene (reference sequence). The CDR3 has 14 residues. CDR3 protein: CAWTQTGGSTEAFF.

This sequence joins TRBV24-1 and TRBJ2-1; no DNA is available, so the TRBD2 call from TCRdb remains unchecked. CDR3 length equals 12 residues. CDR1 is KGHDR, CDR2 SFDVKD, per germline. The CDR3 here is CATSNLAGVKFF.

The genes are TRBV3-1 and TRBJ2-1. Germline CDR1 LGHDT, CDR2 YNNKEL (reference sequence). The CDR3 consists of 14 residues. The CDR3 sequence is CASSQGYELIEQFF.

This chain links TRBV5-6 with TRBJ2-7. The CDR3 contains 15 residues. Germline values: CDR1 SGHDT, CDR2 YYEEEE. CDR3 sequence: CASSLGRMSSYEQYF.

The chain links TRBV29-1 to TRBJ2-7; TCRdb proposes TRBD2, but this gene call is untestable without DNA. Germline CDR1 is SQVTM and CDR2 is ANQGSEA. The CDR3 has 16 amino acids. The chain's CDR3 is CSVENPGLAGPYEQYF.

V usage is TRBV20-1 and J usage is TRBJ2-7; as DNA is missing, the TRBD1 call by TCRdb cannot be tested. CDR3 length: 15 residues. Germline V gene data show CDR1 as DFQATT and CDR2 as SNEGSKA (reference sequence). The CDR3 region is CSARVSRDGAYEQYF.

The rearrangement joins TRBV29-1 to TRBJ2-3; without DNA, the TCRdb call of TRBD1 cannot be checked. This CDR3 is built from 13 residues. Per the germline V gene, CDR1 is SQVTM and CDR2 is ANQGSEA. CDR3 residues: CSGRQEITDTQYF.

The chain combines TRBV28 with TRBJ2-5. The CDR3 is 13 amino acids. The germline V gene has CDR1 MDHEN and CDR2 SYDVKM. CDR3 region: CASSFYRQETQYF.

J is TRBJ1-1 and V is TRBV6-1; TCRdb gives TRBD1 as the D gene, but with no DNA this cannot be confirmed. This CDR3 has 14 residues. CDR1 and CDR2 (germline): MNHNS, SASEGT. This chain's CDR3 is CASSDGQGNTEALF.

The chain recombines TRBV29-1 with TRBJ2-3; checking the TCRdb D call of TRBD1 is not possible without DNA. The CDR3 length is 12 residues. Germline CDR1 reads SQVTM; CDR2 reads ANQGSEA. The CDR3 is CSGIGQLDTQYF.

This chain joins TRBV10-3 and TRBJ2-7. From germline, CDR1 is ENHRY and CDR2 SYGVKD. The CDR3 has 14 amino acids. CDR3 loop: CAISEGKSSYEQYF.

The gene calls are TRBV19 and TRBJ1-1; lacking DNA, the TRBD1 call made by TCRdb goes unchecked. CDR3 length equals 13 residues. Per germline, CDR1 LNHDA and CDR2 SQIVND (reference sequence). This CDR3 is CASSPGGYTEAFF.

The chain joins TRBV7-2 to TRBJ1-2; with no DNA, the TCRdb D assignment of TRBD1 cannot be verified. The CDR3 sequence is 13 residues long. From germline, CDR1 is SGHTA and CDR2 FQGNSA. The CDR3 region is CASSLGGNYGYTF.

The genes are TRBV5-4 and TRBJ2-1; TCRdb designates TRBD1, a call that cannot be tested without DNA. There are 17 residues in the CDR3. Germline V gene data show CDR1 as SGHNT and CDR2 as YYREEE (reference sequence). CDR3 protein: CASSVNLQGSPYNEQFF.

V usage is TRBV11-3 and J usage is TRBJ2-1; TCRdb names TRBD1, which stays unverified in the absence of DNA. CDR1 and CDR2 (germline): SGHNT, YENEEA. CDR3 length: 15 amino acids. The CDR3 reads CASSFQGDGYNEQFF.

CDR3 protein: CASTGYNEQFF. The chain uses TRBV6-1 and TRBJ2-1. The CDR3 runs 11 residues. Germline assignment: CDR1 MNHNS and CDR2 SASEGT.

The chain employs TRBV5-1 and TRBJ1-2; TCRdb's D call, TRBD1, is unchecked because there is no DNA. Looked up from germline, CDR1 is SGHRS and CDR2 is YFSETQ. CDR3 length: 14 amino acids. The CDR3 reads CASSPIGQLEGYTF.

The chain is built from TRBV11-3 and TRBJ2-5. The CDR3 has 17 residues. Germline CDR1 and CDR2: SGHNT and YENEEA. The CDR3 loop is CASSFDGDSSLSETQYF.

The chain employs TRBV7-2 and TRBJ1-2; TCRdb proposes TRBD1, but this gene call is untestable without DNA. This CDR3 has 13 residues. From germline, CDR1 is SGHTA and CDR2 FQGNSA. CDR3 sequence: CASSLGGLSGYTF.